Following are 16 T cell receptor beta chains from one sample sequenced in a study of cytomegalovirus exposure and HLA in healthy donors. TCRdb's copy holds only in-frame clones and misses some; the assay was immunoSEQ multiplex PCR. The table has roughly 63,000 clones, roughly nine tenths seen once. Sequenced sample: PBMCs. The receptors derive from a woman under 30 in good health and CMV-seronegative.

The chain recombines TRBV6-1 with TRBJ1-3, with TRBD1 matching 7 bases. The CDR3 sequence is 13 residues long. V lost 7 bases and J lost 7; bases outside the gene matches: 7. CDR1 and CDR2 from the germline V gene are MNHNS and SASEGT. CDR3 coding DNA: TGTGCCAGCAATACAGGGGAGGCGAACACCATATATTTT. Encoded protein: CASNTGEANTIYF.

The CDR3 sequence: CASTTGTSDTDTQYF. The CDR3 region has the DNA TGTGCCAGCACGACCGGGACTAGCGACACAGATACGCAGTATTTT. The V and J genes are TRBV6-5 and TRBJ2-3; TRBD2 matches 10 bases. The CDR3 length is 15 residues. V lost 7 bases to trimming and J lost 2 bases; unmatched junction nucleotides: 6. Germline V gives CDR1 MNHEY, CDR2 SVGAGI.

The gene calls are TRBV7-2 and TRBJ2-1; 7 bases are a match to TRBD2. This CDR3 is 16 amino acids long. CDR1 and CDR2 (germline): SGHTA, FQGNSA. V lost 1 base and J lost 4; bases outside the gene matches: 7. This chain's CDR3 is CASSLEVGGPYNEQFF. The CDR3 coding sequence is TGTGCCAGCAGCTTAGAGGTGGGAGGGCCGTACAATGAGCAGTTCTTC.

Regarding this clone: Germline is not matched at one junction end, which may reflect a read error. The V gene is TRBV5-4, the J gene TRBJ1-2; 7 bases map to TRBD1. Germline CDR1 reads SGHNT; CDR2 reads YYREEE (reference sequence). The CDR3 length is 11 residues. The CDR3 is CASSFYDDRAF. Here the CDR3 DNA reads TGTGCCAGCAGCTTTTACGACGACAGGGCCTTC.

The chain recombines TRBV5-1 with TRBJ2-7; 7 positions match TRBD1. Germline V gene lookup returns CDR1 SGHRS and CDR2 YFSETQ. J was trimmed by 3 bases and V by 2 bases; bases with no gene match: 8. The CDR3 runs to 15 residues. This CDR3 is CASSFLVGGVYEQYF. The CDR3 bases are TGCGCCAGCAGCTTCTTAGTAGGGGGCGTCTACGAGCAGTACTTC. Drawing the rest from reference TRBV5-1 and TRBJ2-7, the complete variable domain is KAGVTQTPRYLIKTRGQQVTLSCSPISGHRSVSWYQQTPGQGLQFLFEYFSETQRNKGNFPGRFSGRQFSNSRSEMNVSTLELGDSALYLCASSFLVGGVYEQYFGPGTRLTVT.

The V call is TRBV10-3, the J call TRBJ2-1; D possibly corresponds to TRBD2 (6 bases). V was trimmed by 2 bases and J by 4 bases, leaving 6 bases between them. The germline V gene has CDR1 ENHRY and CDR2 SYGVKD. This CDR3 contains 13 residues. CDR3 region: CAISESGYNEQFF. The CDR3 coding sequence is TGTGCCATCAGTGAGAGCGGGTACAATGAGCAGTTCTTC.

The rearrangement uses TRBV11-2 and TRBJ2-1; unclear D gene. CDR3 length: 13 residues. The germline gives CDR1 SGHAT, CDR2 FQNNGV. The V gene lost 5 bases and the J gene lost 5 bases, with 10 bases spanning the gap. The DNA of the CDR3 is TGTGCCAGCAGCCCGGAGAATAACAATGAGCAGTTCTTC. Amino acid sequence: CASSPENNNEQFF.

The chain joins TRBV7-2 to TRBJ1-5, with a possible D match to TRBD1 (5 bases). V was trimmed by 1 base and J by 3 bases, leaving 10 bases between them. This CDR3 has 15 amino acids. From germline, CDR1 is SGHTA and CDR2 FQGNSA. The CDR3 sequence is CASSLGPGHNQPQHF. CDR3 bases: TGTGCCAGCAGCTTAGGGCCAGGGCACAATCAGCCCCAGCATTTT.

This sequence joins TRBV18 and TRBJ1-1; D remains unclear. The length of the CDR3 is 14 residues. Trimming took off 5 bases at V and 1 base at J, with 11 bases between the two ends. Germline CDR1 and CDR2: KGHSH and LQKENI. The DNA for the CDR3 is TGTGCCAGCTCAGGATATCAGGAGAACACTGAAGCTTTCTTT. Protein product: CASSGYQENTEAFF.

This clone was observed a handful of times. The sample carries other DNA sequences with the same CDR3. This chain connects TRBV6-4 to TRBJ2-3; 7 bases fit TRBD2. CDR3 length: 14 amino acids. V trimming: 3 bases; J trimming: 1 base; junction bases outside the gene matches: 1. Germline CDR1 is MRHNA and CDR2 is SNTAGT. In DNA form, the CDR3 reads TGTGCCAGCAGTGAACGGGGGGGCACAGATACGCAGTATTTT. Its protein is CASSERGGTDTQYF.

This sequence joins TRBV29-1 and TRBJ2-1, with a weak D call TRBD2 (7 bases). CDR1 and CDR2 (germline): SQVTM, ANQGSEA. The CDR3 loop spans 16 amino acids. V dropped 1 base and J dropped 10 bases, with 23 bases sitting between them. The CDR3 DNA is TGCAGCGTTGAAGGGCTAACAGCGGAGGGGGGGTACGAGCAGTTCTTC. Amino acids: CSVEGLTAEGGYEQFF.

The CDR3, as DNA: TGTGCCAGCTCCAGGGGGCCGGGGGCCGACTATGGCTACACCTTC. The encoded protein is CASSRGPGADYGYTF. The rearrangement links TRBV11-1 to TRBJ1-2, with 8 bases identical to TRBD1. The germline V gene encodes CDR1 SGHAT and CDR2 FQDESV (reference sequence). The CDR3 totals 15 residues. The V gene end was trimmed by 8 bases and the J gene end by 3 bases; junction bases not matched to a gene: 11.

The V call is TRBV4-2, the J call TRBJ2-2; 7 bases match TRBD1. J lost 0 bases, V lost 2 bases, and 9 bases had no gene match. The CDR3 contains 18 residues. Germline V gives CDR1 LGHNA, CDR2 YNFKEQ. This chain's CDR3 is CASSQRLTGATNTGELFF. The CDR3 region has the DNA TGTGCCAGCAGCCAACGCCTTACAGGGGCCACGAACACCGGGGAGCTGTTTTTT.

The chain carries TRBV4-1 and TRBJ1-5; D unclear. This CDR3 has 15 amino acids. In germline, CDR1 is MGHRA, CDR2 YSYEKL. Trimming removed 1 base from V and 2 bases from J, with 9 bases in between. The DNA for the CDR3 is TGCGCCAGCAGCCAAGTATGGGGAGGCAATCAGCCCCAGCATTTT. Protein: CASSQVWGGNQPQHF.

This chain connects TRBV20-1 to TRBJ2-5; TRBD1 is a possible D gene (5 bases). This CDR3 region has 11 residues. Germline CDR1 is DFQATT and CDR2 is SNEGSKA (reference sequence). The CDR3 reads CVVRGQETQYF. CDR3 DNA: TGCGTGGTAAGGGGCCAAGAGACCCAGTACTTC.

The chain has TRBV7-9 and TRBJ1-6; TRBD1 agrees at 8 bases. Germline V lookup: CDR1 SEHNR, CDR2 FQNEAQ (reference sequence). The CDR3 is made up of 17 amino acids. Trimming took 2 bases from V and 10 from J; bases not matched to a gene: 13. CDR3 region: CASSLPQTGVAGSPLHF. The CDR3 region has the DNA TGTGCCAGCAGCTTACCCCAGACAGGGGTCGCGGGATCACCCCTCCACTTT.